This is a list of T cell receptor beta chains from one sample in a study of beta chain features in type 1 diabetes. Only in-frame clones appear in the TCRdb table, and some are missing; sequencing was by immunoSEQ multiplex PCR. The table includes about 900,000 clones, 17% detected once. The material sequenced was naive CD4+ T cells from blood. These receptors were taken from a woman aged 18 to 35 in good health. The CDR3 runs from the conserved cysteine through the conserved F or W. D genes are given only for firm matches. For some rows the clone size is stated as once, few or many, or as a class when expanded; others skip it.

>NA|TRBV7-9|NA|TRBJ2-2
CASSLVAGTGELFF
TGTGCCAGCAGCTTAGTTGCGGGCACCGGGGAGCTGTTTTTT
>NA|TRBV2|few|TRBJ2-7
CASRPGRTGVQQYF
TGTGCCAGCAGGCCGGGCCGCACGGGTGTGCAGCAGTACTTC
>NA|TRBV7-8|few|TRBJ2-7
CASSYRETDRYEQYF
TGTGCCAGCAGCTACAGGGAGACGGACCGCTACGAGCAGTACTTC
>NA|TRBV4-3|few|TRBJ1-5
CASSQDLRQPQHF
TGCGCCAGCAGCCAAGATCTTCGGCAGCCCCAGCATTTT
>NA|TRBV28|few|TRBJ2-7
CASSQQGFSYEQYF
TGTGCCAGCAGTCAGCAGGGGTTCTCGTACGAGCAGTACTTC
>NA|TRBV5-6|NA|TRBJ2-5
CASREGGRTQETQYF
TGTGCCAGCAGGGAGGGCGGTAGGACCCAAGAGACCCAGTACTTC
>NA|TRBV4-1|NA|TRBJ2-5
CASSRALAETQYF
TGCGCCAGCAGCCGGGCGCTAGCCGAGACCCAGTACTTC
>NA|TRBV5-4|NA|TRBJ2-1
CASSLAGTRYNEQFF
TGTGCCAGCAGCTTAGCTGGTACTCGCTACAATGAGCAGTTCTTC
>NA|TRBV28|few|TRBJ1-1
CASSSAGGRVNTEAFF
TGTGCCAGCAGTTCCGCCGGAGGGCGGGTGAACACTGAAGCTTTCTTT
>TRBD1|TRBV6-5|NA|TRBJ1-2
CASSSWHRGYNYGYTF
TGTGCCAGCAGTTCATGGCACAGGGGATACAACTATGGCTACACCTTC
>NA|TRBV7-9|few|TRBJ2-5
CASSFRSNQETQYF
TGTGCCAGCAGCTTTCGCAGCAACCAAGAGACCCAGTACTTC
>NA|TRBV6-1|NA|TRBJ1-4
CASSTRTEGKLFF
TGTGCCAGCAGTACCCGGACAGAGGGGAAACTGTTTTTT
>NA|TRBV28|NA|TRBJ2-1
CASRILSNEQFF
TGTGCCAGCAGAATTCTTAGCAATGAGCAGTTCTTC
>NA|TRBV7-9|few|TRBJ2-7
CASSLARTSYEQYF
TGTGCCAGCAGCTTAGCTCGGACCTCCTACGAGCAGTACTTC
>NA|TRBV28|NA|TRBJ2-1
CASSWGPDYNEQFF
TGTGCCAGCAGTTGGGGACCAGATTACAATGAGCAGTTCTTC
>NA|TRBV7-2|few|TRBJ1-3
CASSFFGPGQVSGNTIYF
TGTGCCAGCAGCTTCTTTGGTCCGGGACAAGTCTCTGGAAACACCATATATTTT
>NA|TRBV29-1|few|TRBJ2-7
CSAWDGPGYEQYF
TGCAGCGCATGGGACGGCCCGGGCTACGAGCAGTACTTC